Presented here are 13 T cell receptor beta chains from one specimen sequenced in a study of blood T cell repertoires in COVID-19. Sequenced by immunoSEQ multiplex PCR; TCRdb stores in-frame clones only, minus some. The data hold around 150,000 clones, with roughly 88% observed a single time. Sequenced sample: peripheral blood. The receptors stem from a woman of 80 years or more with active or convalescent COVID-19.

CDR3 bases: TGTGCCAGCAGGCCCAGGGGCGGCACTGAAGCTTTCTTT. Translating gives CASRPRGGTEAFF. The rearrangement joins TRBV12-3 or TRBV12-4 to TRBJ1-1; the D gene is possibly TRBD1 (6 bases). CDR3 length equals 13 residues. V was trimmed by 6 bases and J by 4 bases, leaving 12 bases between them.

The CDR3: CASSSATGKGYTF. In DNA, the CDR3 is TGTGCCAGCAGCTCCGCGACAGGGAAGGGCTACACCTTC. The V call is TRBV7-2, the J call TRBJ1-2, with 7 bases that match TRBD1. Germline V gives CDR1 SGHTA, CDR2 FQGNSA. The CDR3 consists of 13 residues. The V and J ends lost 4 bases and 8 bases, in that order; junction bases with no gene match: 7.

CDR3 nucleotides: TGTGCCAGCAGCCCCACAGGGTTCGGCGAGCAGTACTTC. Amino acid sequence: CASSPTGFGEQYF. V gene TRBV11-3 combines with J gene TRBJ2-7; perhaps TRBD1 as D (6 bases). Germline V gives CDR1 SGHNT, CDR2 YENEEA. V was cut by 5 bases and J by 6 bases, with 14 bases left in between. The CDR3 has 13 residues.

The rearrangement uses TRBV6-5 and TRBJ1-2, with 8 positions matching TRBD1. Germline lookup yields CDR1 MNHEY and CDR2 SVGAGI. This CDR3 is built from 14 residues. V was clipped by 5 bases and J by 9 bases; unmatched bases: 11. CDR3 in amino acids: CASSPWGQEKSYTF. The CDR3 DNA is TGTGCCAGCAGTCCGTGGGGACAGGAAAAGAGCTACACCTTC.

V usage is TRBV7-9 and J usage is TRBJ1-3; D is undetermined. The CDR3 sequence is 13 residues long. Trimming pared 7 bases from V and 2 bases from J, leaving 9 bases between. Germline V gene lookup returns CDR1 SEHNR and CDR2 FQNEAQ (reference sequence). Written as DNA, the CDR3 is TGTGCCAGCAAAGAGGGAGCTGGAAACACCATATATTTT. It translates to CASKEGAGNTIYF.

The chain combines TRBV19 with TRBJ2-5; 7 nucleotides agree with TRBD1. Losses at the gene ends were 5 bases for V and 5 bases for J; bases not matched to a gene: 11. The CDR3 sequence is 15 residues long. Germline CDR1 reads LNHDA; CDR2 reads SQIVND (reference sequence). The CDR3 DNA reads TGTGCCAGTAGTCCCCCAGGGGGTAACCGTGAGACCCAGTACTTC. This translates into CASSPPGGNRETQYF.

The chain joins TRBV6-2 or TRBV6-3 to TRBJ2-7; the D gene is possibly TRBD1 (6 bases). CDR3 size: 14 residues. Trimming took off 4 bases at V and 7 bases at J, with 17 bases between the two ends. From germline, CDR1 is MNHEY and CDR2 SVGEGT. The CDR3 region is CASSLGHLLMEQYF. For the CDR3, the DNA is TGTGCCAGCAGTTTGGGACACCTCCTTATGGAGCAGTACTTC.

V and J are TRBV7-9 and TRBJ2-5; 7 bases fit TRBD1. J was trimmed by 9 bases and V by 5 bases; bases with no gene match: 12. The CDR3 extends over 14 amino acids. Per the germline V gene, CDR1 is SEHNR and CDR2 is FQNEAQ (reference sequence). The CDR3 nucleotides are TGTGCCAGCAGCCTTGGACAGGCGTCCGGGGCCCAGTACTTC. It yields the protein CASSLGQASGAQYF. The variable domain in full, completed from reference TRBV7-9 and TRBJ2-5, reads DTGVSQNPRHKITKRGQNVTFRCDPISEHNRLYWYRQTLGQGPEFLTYFQNEAQLEKSRLLSDRFSAERPKGSFSTLEIQRTEQGDSAMYLCASSLGQASGAQYFGPGTRLLVL.

This chain uses TRBV5-8 with TRBJ2-2; 9 bases agree with TRBD2. This CDR3 is 19 amino acids long. Germline trimming cut 7 bases from V and 0 bases from J; bases unmatched to any gene: 16. Germline CDR1 is SGHTS and CDR2 is YDEGEE. CDR3 DNA sequence: TGTGCCAGCCTTCTGTGGGGAGCGGGGGGCGCTTCGAACACCGGGGAGCTGTTTTTT. Translating gives CASLLWGAGGASNTGELFF.

The rearrangement uses TRBV2 and TRBJ2-2; 7 bases map to TRBD2. Germline V CDR1 and CDR2: SNHLY, FYNNEI. The CDR3 covers 15 residues. V was clipped by 8 bases and J by 4 bases; unmatched bases: 10. The CDR3, as DNA: TGTGCCAGCGGGCAGGACGGGGGGAGCACCGGGGAGCTGTTTTTT. As protein: CASGQDGGSTGELFF.

The chain recombines TRBV29-1 with TRBJ1-1; possibly TRBD1 for D (6 bases). CDR3 length: 13 residues. CDR1 is SQVTM and CDR2 is ANQGSEA in the germline V gene. Trimming took 6 bases from V and 1 from J, leaving 12 bases between them. The DNA for the CDR3 is TGCAGCGTCCAGGGCAGGGGGAACACTGAAGCTTTCTTT. Its translation is CSVQGRGNTEAFF.

This chain joins TRBV2 and TRBJ2-7, with D uncertain. V dropped 5 bases and J dropped 0 bases, with 8 bases sitting between them. The CDR3 is 13 residues long. Germline values: CDR1 SNHLY, CDR2 FYNNEI. The CDR3 here is CASSYRVSYEQYF. CDR3 DNA sequence: TGTGCCAGCAGTTACCGGGTCTCCTACGAGCAGTACTTC.

This chain links TRBV3-1 (or the pseudogene TRBV3-2) with TRBJ1-1, with a weak D call TRBD1 (5 bases). In germline, CDR1 is LGHDT, CDR2 YNNKEL (reference sequence). The ends were cut back, 3 bases at V and 5 bases at J, with 16 bases in the middle. This CDR3 is 15 amino acids long. CDR3 sequence: CASSHCGGEGTEAFF. As DNA, the CDR3 is TGTGCCAGCAGCCATTGCGGGGGTGAGGGGACTGAAGCTTTCTTT.